The 7 T cell receptor beta chains below all came from one sample that was sequenced in a study of cytotoxic CD8 clonotypes in ibrutinib-treated CLL. TCRdb keeps only in-frame clones here, not all; method: immunoSEQ multiplex PCR. The table includes roughly 200,000 clones, 70% detected once. The sequencing here drew on PBMCs, taken after 12 months of ibrutinib treatment. The receptors were gathered from a human donor with chronic lymphocytic leukemia.

This chain uses TRBV15 with TRBJ2-2, with D uncertain. In germline, CDR1 is LNHNV, CDR2 YYDKDF (reference sequence). The V and J ends lost 5 bases and 5 bases respectively, with 12 bases between them. CDR3 length: 14 amino acids. CDR3 in DNA: TGTGCCACCAGCCTCCGCCAGAAGACCGGGGAGCTGTTTTTT. Translated: CATSLRQKTGELFF.

This rearrangement joins TRBV19 to TRBJ1-3, with unresolved D. The CDR3 contains 11 residues. The V and J ends lost 11 bases and 3 bases respectively, with 8 bases between them. Germline-derived CDR1 and CDR2 are LNHDA and SQIVND (reference sequence). The CDR3 here is CAGKFGNTIYF. The CDR3 nucleotides read TGTGCCGGAAAATTTGGAAACACCATATATTTT.

The rearrangement uses TRBV27 and TRBJ2-1, with TRBD2 matching over 7 bases. This CDR3 comprises 15 residues. After removal of 4 bases from V and 8 bases from J, the junction contained 11 bases not matched to a gene. Germline V gives CDR1 MNHEY, CDR2 SMNVEV (reference sequence). The CDR3 DNA is TGTGCCAGCAGTTCTCTTGGCGGGGGTGAGGATGAGCAGTTCTTC. Its protein is CASSSLGGGEDEQFF.

The rearrangement links TRBV15 to TRBJ1-1; 7 bases align to TRBD1. The CDR3 sequence is 15 residues long. V trimming: 2 bases; J trimming: 2 bases; junction bases outside the gene matches: 5. The germline V gene has CDR1 LNHNV and CDR2 YYDKDF (reference sequence). The CDR3 nucleotides are TGTGCCACCAGCAGATTATGGGACAGAAACACTGAAGCTTTCTTT. Translated: CATSRLWDRNTEAFF.

This chain uses TRBV20-1 with TRBJ2-5; D gene ambiguous. Germline CDR1 reads DFQATT; CDR2 reads SNEGSKA (reference sequence). CDR3 length: 10 residues. V lost 3 bases, J lost 6 bases, and 5 bases lay in between. The CDR3 spells CSASRQTQYF. The CDR3 DNA reads as TGCAGTGCTAGTCGCCAGACCCAGTACTTC.

The J gene is TRBJ2-7, the V gene TRBV28; D gene unclear. Trimming left V 6 bases short and J 6 bases short, with 12 bases between. The CDR3 runs to 12 residues. The germline gives CDR1 MDHEN, CDR2 SYDVKM. The CDR3 nucleotides are TGTGCCAGCAGACGTTCTATTTCCGAGCAGTACTTC. Translated, it gives CASRRSISEQYF.

As for this clone: Additional DNA sequences in this sample encode the identical CDR3. V is TRBV6-5 and J is TRBJ2-7, with 8 bases matching TRBD1. Trimming cost V 6 bases and J 3 bases; bases outside gene matches: 4. The CDR3 length is 13 residues. CDR1 is MNHEY and CDR2 is SVGAGI in the germline V gene. The CDR3 bases are TGTGCCAGCAGCGGACAGGGTAGCTACGAGCAGTACTTC. This sequence encodes CASSGQGSYEQYF.